This is a list of T cell receptor beta chains from one sample in a study of T cell responses to AZD1222 COVID-19 vaccine. The table came from immunoSEQ multiplex PCR; TCRdb's copy has only in-frame clones and leaves some out. The table shows 85,000 to 100,000 clones, with around nine tenths occurring only once. The source was peripheral blood, collected on day 0 of AZD1222 vaccination. Receptors were obtained from an adult in good health. Each CDR3 is given with its conserved first and last residue. The order of the fields is D gene, J gene, V gene, clone size, CDR3 protein, CDR3 DNA. D genes are given only for firm matches. The listing skips clone size in some rows; elsewhere it reads once, few, many or a size class.

TRBD2	TRBJ2-5	TRBV3-1/TRBV3-2	NA	CASSLRLASPQETQYF	TGTGCCAGCAGCCTCCGACTAGCAAGCCCGCAAGAGACCCAGTACTTC
NA	TRBJ1-5	TRBV6-5	NA	CASSHRDNNQPQHF	TGTGCCAGCAGTCACCGGGACAACAATCAGCCCCAGCATTTT
TRBD2	TRBJ2-7	TRBV30	NA	CAWNQGGGYEQYF	TGTGCCTGGAACCAGGGCGGGGGTTACGAGCAGTACTTC
NA	TRBJ2-7	TRBV4-1	NA	CASSWDTTYEQYF	TGCGCCAGCAGCTGGGACACAACCTACGAGCAGTACTTC
NA	TRBJ1-2	TRBV28	once	CASGVFYGYTF	TGTGCCAGCGGGGTCTTCTATGGCTACACCTTC
TRBD1	TRBJ2-1	TRBV4-1	NA	CASSLGQGTYNEQFF	TGCGCCAGCAGCTTGGGACAGGGGACCTACAATGAGCAGTTCTTC
TRBD1	TRBJ1-2	TRBV18	NA	CASSQQGNYGYTF	TGTGCCAGCTCCCAACAGGGGAACTATGGCTACACCTTC
NA	TRBJ2-2	TRBV4-2	NA	CASSRGGGHYIAGGELFF	TGTGCCAGCAGCAGGGGAGGGGGACATTATATAGCAGGCGGGGAGCTGTTTTTT
TRBD1	TRBJ1-5	TRBV7-2	NA	CASSIAGQVIQPQHF	TGTGCCAGCAGCATAGCCGGACAGGTTATTCAGCCCCAGCATTTT
TRBD1	TRBJ2-7	TRBV13	NA	CASSFRQGASYEQYF	TGTGCCAGCAGCTTTCGACAGGGGGCCTCCTACGAGCAGTACTTC
NA	TRBJ2-2	TRBV27	NA	CASTILANTGELFF	TGTGCCAGCACCATACTCGCGAACACCGGGGAGCTGTTTTTT
TRBD2	TRBJ2-7	TRBV29-1	NA	CSVVGYGGRTYEQYF	TGCAGCGTTGTAGGTTATGGCGGGAGAACCTACGAGCAGTACTTC
NA	TRBJ2-2	TRBV6-2/TRBV6-3	NA	CASSYVGELFF	TGTGCCAGCAGTTACGTCGGGGAGCTGTTTTTT
NA	TRBJ2-7	TRBV7-9	NA	CASTWEDYEQYF	TGTGCCAGCACGTGGGAGGACTACGAGCAGTACTTC
NA	TRBJ2-3	TRBV28	NA	CASSSPKPTDAGPADTQYF	TGTGCCAGCAGTTCCCCCAAACCGACAGACGCAGGACCCGCAGATACGCAGTATTTT
NA	TRBJ1-6	TRBV3-1/TRBV3-2	NA	CASSETGQTSSTLHF	TGTGCCAGCAGCGAAACGGGACAAACTTCTTCCACCCTCCACTTT
TRBD1	TRBJ1-1	TRBV6-6	NA	CAGQTGGKYTEAFF	TGTGCCGGCCAGACAGGGGGAAAGTACACTGAAGCTTTCTTT
TRBD2	TRBJ2-2	TRBV30	NA	CAWSRQRGRNTGELFF	TGTGCCTGGAGTAGGCAGCGGGGGAGGAACACCGGGGAGCTGTTTTTT
NA	TRBJ1-1	TRBV29-1	NA	CSVEGARVNTEAFF	TGCAGCGTTGAAGGGGCGCGAGTGAACACTGAAGCTTTCTTT
TRBD1	TRBJ1-1	TRBV5-6	NA	CASSRRDRGPNTEAFF	TGTGCCAGCAGCCGCCGGGACAGGGGCCCGAACACTGAAGCTTTCTTT
NA	TRBJ2-1	TRBV12-3/TRBV12-4	NA	CASSYREGHEQFF	TGTGCCAGCAGTTACAGGGAAGGGCATGAGCAGTTCTTC
NA	TRBJ2-5	TRBV19	NA	CASSNRVSQETQYF	TGTGCCAGTAGTAACAGGGTTTCGCAAGAGACCCAGTACTTC
NA	TRBJ2-7	TRBV5-1	once	CASSLEQAYEQYF	TGCGCCAGCAGCTTGGAACAGGCCTACGAGCAGTACTTC
NA	TRBJ2-2	TRBV5-6	once	CASSPPRNTGELFF	TGTGCCAGCAGCCCCCCCAGGAACACCGGGGAGCTGTTTTTT
NA	TRBJ2-1	TRBV9	NA	CASSVADGGSSYNEQFF	TGTGCCAGCAGCGTAGCGGACGGCGGAAGCTCCTACAATGAGCAGTTCTTC
TRBD1	TRBJ1-5	TRBV19	once	CASSTTGPHQPQHF	TGTGCCAGTAGTACGACAGGGCCCCATCAGCCCCAGCATTTT
NA	TRBJ1-1	TRBV7-3	NA	CASSLGGGNTEAFF	TGTGCCAGCAGCTTGGGGGGAGGGAACACTGAAGCTTTCTTT
NA	TRBJ2-3	TRBV4-1	NA	CASCRLYRDGPSVTDTQYF	TGCGCCAGCTGCCGCCTTTACAGAGACGGACCCTCAGTCACAGATACGCAGTATTTT
TRBD2	TRBJ2-1	TRBV4-3	NA	CASSLSVFGGSHNEQFF	TGCGCCAGCAGCCTTAGTGTTTTCGGCGGGAGCCACAATGAGCAGTTCTTC
NA	TRBJ2-3	TRBV13	NA	CASRSRGDTDTQYF	TGTGCCAGCAGATCGAGGGGGGACACAGATACGCAGTATTTT
NA	TRBJ1-4	TRBV10-3	NA	CATCCPTGRTNEKLFF	TGTGCCACCTGTTGCCCAACAGGGCGGACTAATGAAAAACTGTTTTTT
NA	TRBJ2-2	TRBV2	NA	CASSDEKEELFF	TGTGCCAGCAGTGACGAGAAGGAGGAGCTGTTTTTT
NA	TRBJ1-5	TRBV4-2	many	CASSQDPLSPQHF	TGTGCCAGCAGCCAAGATCCTCTGAGTCCCCAGCATTTT
NA	TRBJ1-6	TRBV9	NA	CASSVNGNNSPLHF	TGTGCCAGCAGCGTAAACGGGAATAATTCACCCCTCCACTTT
NA	TRBJ1-6	TRBV4-1	NA	CASSQTQGSYNSPLHF	TGCGCCAGCAGCCAGACACAGGGCTCCTATAATTCACCCCTCCACTTT
NA	TRBJ1-2	TRBV5-1	NA	CASSLATNYGYTF	TGCGCCAGCAGCTTAGCGACTAACTATGGCTACACCTTC